The rows below give T cell receptor beta chains drawn from one sample of a study of T cells in Graves' hyperthyroidism and ophthalmopathy. TCRdb called the multiplex PCR reads again in MiXCR, with one record for every CDR3 protein. The sample contains approximately 590,000 distinct CDR3 sequences, about 43% of which appear only once. Sequences were obtained from peripheral blood or thyroid tissue (not recorded which). The receptors shown here come from a woman aged 18-29 years with Graves' hyperthyroidism. CDR3s include the opening cysteine and the closing phenylalanine or tryptophan. D genes are given only for firm matches. The size entry is marked missing in some rows and otherwise reads once, few, many or a size class.

V	J	D	size	CDR3	DNA
TRBV24-1	TRBJ1-6	-	-	CATTSYNSPLHF	TGTGCCACCACCTCCTATAATTCACCCCTCCACTTT
TRBV12-5	TRBJ1-6	TRBD1	few	CASGSSPTGGLSPLHF	TGTGCTAGTGGTTCCTCCCCGACAGGGGGACTTTCACCCCTCCACTTT
TRBV5-1	TRBJ2-2	-	few	CASSLASGNTGELFF	TGCGCCAGCAGCTTGGCCTCAGGAAACACCGGGGAGCTGTTTTTT
TRBV7-2	TRBJ2-2	-	few	CASSQGAGELFF	TGTGCCAGCAGCCAAGGGGCCGGGGAGCTGTTTTTT
TRBV20-1	TRBJ1-2	-	-	CSAGEVGYTF	TGCAGTGCAGGGGAAGTGGGCTACACCTTC
TRBV7-3	TRBJ2-5	-	-	CASSQVWRETQYF	TGTGCCAGCAGCCAAGTCTGGCGGGAGACCCAGTACTTC
TRBV7-9	TRBJ1-2	-	many	CASSLDGDRNYGYTF	TGTGCCAGCAGCTTAGACGGAGACAGAAACTATGGCTACACCTTC
TRBV20-1	TRBJ2-5	-	few	CSARPGQDF	TGCAGTGCTAGACCCGGTCAGGACTTT
TRBV2	TRBJ1-1	TRBD1	-	CARKRDRGPIRTEAFF	TGTGCCAGGAAGAGGGACAGGGGCCCTATTAGGACTGAAGCTTTCTTT
TRBV7-9	TRBJ1-2	-	few	CASSLVGAQANYGYTF	TGTGCCAGCAGCTTAGTTGGGGCCCAAGCTAACTATGGCTACACCTTC
TRBV9	TRBJ1-1	-	few	CASSVGMGMPAEAFF	TGTGCCAGCAGCGTAGGAATGGGAATGCCGGCTGAAGCTTTCTTT
TRBV24-1	TRBJ1-3	-	-	CATSRQGSGNTIYF	TGTGCCACCAGTCGTCAGGGGTCTGGAAACACCATATATTTT
TRBV24-1	TRBJ2-5	-	many	CATSDRSNLGQETQYF	TGTGCCACCAGTGACCGGAGTAATTTGGGCCAAGAGACCCAGTACTTC
TRBV7-9	TRBJ2-5	TRBD2	few	CASSQDGTSGTQYF	TGTGCCAGCAGCCAAGATGGGACTAGCGGGACCCAGTACTTC
TRBV19	TRBJ2-5	TRBD1	few	CASSIDTGQHLETQYF	TGTGCCAGTAGTATAGATACGGGACAGCATTTAGAGACCCAGTACTTC
TRBV10-3	TRBJ2-7	TRBD1	few	CASTQGVEQYF	TGTGCCAGCACCCAGGGGGTCGAGCAGTACTTC
TRBV6-5	TRBJ2-5	-	many	CASSSDLTGRYGTQYF	TGTGCCAGCAGTTCCGATCTGACAGGGAGGTATGGGACCCAGTACTTC
TRBV12-3/TRBV12-4	TRBJ1-1	-	many	CASSTQGPNTEAFF	TGTGCCAGCAGTACACAGGGCCCGAACACTGAAGCTTTCTTT
TRBV7-9	TRBJ1-2	-	many	CASSLRGGYGYTF	TGTGCCAGCAGCTTACGTGGCGGATATGGCTACACCTTC
TRBV25-1	TRBJ2-5	-	few	CASSQTRQGGETQYF	TGTGCCAGCAGCCAGACTAGGCAGGGGGGTGAGACCCAGTACTTC
TRBV6-5	TRBJ2-6	-	-	CASSEFRVNVLTF	TGTGCCAGCAGTGAATTCCGGGTCAACGTCCTGACTTTC
TRBV20-1	TRBJ1-2	-	-	CSASHTGLGYTF	TGCAGTGCTAGTCATACCGGTTTGGGCTACACCTTC
TRBV29-1	TRBJ1-1	-	many	CSVGDSEAFF	TGCAGCGTTGGAGATTCTGAAGCTTTCTTT
TRBV19	TRBJ2-7	-	-	CASSIRTLEQYF	TGTGCCAGTAGTATAAGAACCCTCGAGCAGTACTTC
TRBV9	TRBJ2-7	TRBD1	-	CASSTKDRGYEQYF	TGTGCCAGCAGCACTAAGGACAGGGGCTACGAGCAGTACTTC
TRBV2	TRBJ1-2	-	-	CASSSTKSGILYGYTF	TGTGCCAGCAGTTCGACCAAATCAGGGATCCTCTATGGCTACACCTTC
TRBV7-9	TRBJ2-2	-	many	CASSVDGELFF	TGTGCCAGCAGCGTGGACGGGGAGCTGTTTTTT
TRBV5-4	TRBJ1-2	TRBD1	-	CASSVEPGQADGYTF	TGTGCCAGCAGCGTTGAACCGGGACAGGCGGATGGCTACACCTTC
TRBV5-1	TRBJ2-7	-	few	CASRREGSYEQYF	TGCGCCAGCAGGCGGGAAGGCTCCTACGAGCAGTACTTC
TRBV9	TRBJ1-5	-	many	CASSVGNQPQHF	TGTGCCAGCAGCGTAGGTAATCAGCCCCAGCATTTT
TRBV9	TRBJ2-5	TRBD2	-	CASSSSGGYQETQYF	TGTGCCAGCAGTTCTAGCGGGGGGTACCAAGAGACCCAGTACTTC
TRBV5-1	TRBJ2-2	-	-	CASSSGQNTGELFF	TGCGCCAGCAGCTCTGGACAGAACACCGGGGAGCTGTTTTTT